This T cell receptor (beta chain) was recorded in a study of T cell changes during pregnancy in multiple sclerosis. Only in-frame clones appear in the TCRdb table, and some are missing; sequencing was by immunoSEQ multiplex PCR. This sample has more than 50,000 clones, with 90% to 95% found just once. The clonotype was recovered from a female donor with multiple sclerosis, enrolled in a pregnancy study. The sequences come from peripheral blood, collected before pregnancy.

CDR3 in DNA: TGTGCCAGCAGCGGCCTGACAGGGGGCCTTGAAGCTTTCTTT. Translation: CASSGLTGGLEAFF. V gene TRBV9 combines with J gene TRBJ1-1, with 10 bases aligning to TRBD1. V was pared by 3 bases and J by 7 bases, with 6 bases of the junction left unmatched. Germline V gives CDR1 SGDLS, CDR2 YYNGEE. The CDR3 runs 14 residues.